The clone carrying this TCR beta chain showed up many times. What it binds is not known. The CDR3 loop spans 16 amino acids. Per the germline V gene, CDR1 is MDHEN and CDR2 is SYDVKM. V shed 1 base and J shed 0 bases, with 10 bases lying between them. These data belong to a study of T cells in Graves' hyperthyroidism and ophthalmopathy. TCR beta CDR3 region amplification was performed from RNA transcripts. HTBI primers were the set used in a first-round RT-PCR of the TCR CDR3. TCRdb re-analysed the multiplex PCR reads in MiXCR, keeping a single row per CDR3 protein. The sample yields around 300,000 distinct CDR3 sequences, 22% seen once. Study results and caveats: Ophthalmopathy and stable hyperthyroidism were told apart by a 13 V-J model. Onset of ophthalmopathy came a median around 6.5 months after the model predicted it.

V is TRBV28 and J is TRBJ2-4, with D maybe TRBD1 (6 bases). The clonotype was recovered from a man aged 25 to 40 with Graves' ophthalmopathy. Material for sequencing was blood. CDR3 DNA sequence: TGTGCCAGCAGTTTATTAACAGGGCAAGCCAAAAACATTCAGTACTTC. It codes for CASSLLTGQAKNIQYF.